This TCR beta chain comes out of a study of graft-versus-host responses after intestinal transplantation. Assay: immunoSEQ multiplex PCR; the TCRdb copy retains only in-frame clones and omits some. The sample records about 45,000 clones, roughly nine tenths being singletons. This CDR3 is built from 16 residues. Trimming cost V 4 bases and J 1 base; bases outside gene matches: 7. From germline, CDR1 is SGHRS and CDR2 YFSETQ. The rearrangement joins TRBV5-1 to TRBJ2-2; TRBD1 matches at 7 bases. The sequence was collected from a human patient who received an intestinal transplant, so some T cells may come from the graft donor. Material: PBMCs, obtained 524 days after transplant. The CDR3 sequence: CASSQRTGQNTGELFF. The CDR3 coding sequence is TGCGCCAGCAGCCAACGGACAGGACAGAACACCGGGGAGCTGTTTTTT.